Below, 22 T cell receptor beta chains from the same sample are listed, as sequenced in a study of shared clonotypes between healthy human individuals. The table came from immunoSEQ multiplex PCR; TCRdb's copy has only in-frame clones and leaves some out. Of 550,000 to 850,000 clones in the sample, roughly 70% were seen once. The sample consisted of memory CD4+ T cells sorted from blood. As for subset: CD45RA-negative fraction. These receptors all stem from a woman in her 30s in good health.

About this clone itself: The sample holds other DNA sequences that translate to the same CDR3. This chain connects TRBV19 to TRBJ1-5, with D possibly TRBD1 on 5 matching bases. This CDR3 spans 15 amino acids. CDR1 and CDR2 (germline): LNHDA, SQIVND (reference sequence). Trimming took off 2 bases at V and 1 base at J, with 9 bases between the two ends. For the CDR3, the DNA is TGTGCCAGTAGTATATGGGGGAGCAGCAATCAGCCCCAGCATTTT. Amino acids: CASSIWGSSNQPQHF.

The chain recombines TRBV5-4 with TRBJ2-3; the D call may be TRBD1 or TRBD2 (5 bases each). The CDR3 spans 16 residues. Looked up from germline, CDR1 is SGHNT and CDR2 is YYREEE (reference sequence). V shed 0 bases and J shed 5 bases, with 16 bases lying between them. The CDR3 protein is CASSLGDPGRGDTQYF. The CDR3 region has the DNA TGTGCCAGCAGCTTGGGTGACCCGGGGCGTGGAGATACGCAGTATTTT. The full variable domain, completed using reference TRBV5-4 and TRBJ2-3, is ETGVTQSPTHLIKTRGQQVTLRCSSQSGHNTVSWYQQALGQGPQFIFQYYREEENGRGNFPPRFSGLQFPNYSSELNVNALELDDSALYLCASSLGDPGRGDTQYFGPGTRLTVL.

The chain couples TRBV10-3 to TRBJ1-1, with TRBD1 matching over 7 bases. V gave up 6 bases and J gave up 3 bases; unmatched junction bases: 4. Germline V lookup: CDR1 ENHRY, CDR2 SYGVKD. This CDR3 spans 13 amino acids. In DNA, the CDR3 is TGTGCCATCAGGGAACAGGGGTACACTGAAGCTTTCTTT. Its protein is CAIREQGYTEAFF.

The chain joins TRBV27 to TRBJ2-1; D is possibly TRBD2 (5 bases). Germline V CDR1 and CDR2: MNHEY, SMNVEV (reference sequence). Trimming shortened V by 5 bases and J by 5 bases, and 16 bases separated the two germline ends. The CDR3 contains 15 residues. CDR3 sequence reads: CASSTHASNNNEQFF. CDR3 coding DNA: TGTGCCAGCAGTACCCACGCTAGCAATAACAATGAGCAGTTCTTC.

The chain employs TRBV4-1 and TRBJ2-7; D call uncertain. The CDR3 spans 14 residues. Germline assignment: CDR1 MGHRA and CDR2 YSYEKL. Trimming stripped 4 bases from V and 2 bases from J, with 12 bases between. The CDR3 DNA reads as TGCGCCAGCAGCCTTTTGGTGGGTACCTACGAGCAGTACTTC. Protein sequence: CASSLLVGTYEQYF.

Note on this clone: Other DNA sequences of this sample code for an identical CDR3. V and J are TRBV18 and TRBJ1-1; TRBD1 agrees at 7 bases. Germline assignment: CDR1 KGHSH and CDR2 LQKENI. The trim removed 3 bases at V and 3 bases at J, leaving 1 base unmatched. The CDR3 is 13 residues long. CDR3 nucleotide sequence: TGTGCCAGCTCACCCACAGGGGACACTGAAGCTTTCTTT. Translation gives CASSPTGDTEAFF.

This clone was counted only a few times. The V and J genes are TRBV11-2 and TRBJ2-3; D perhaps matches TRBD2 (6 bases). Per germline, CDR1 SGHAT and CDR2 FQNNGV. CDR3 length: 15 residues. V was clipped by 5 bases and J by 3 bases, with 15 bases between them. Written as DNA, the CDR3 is TGTGCCAGCAGCCTTATAGCGGCGGGGACAGATACGCAGTATTTT. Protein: CASSLIAAGTDTQYF.

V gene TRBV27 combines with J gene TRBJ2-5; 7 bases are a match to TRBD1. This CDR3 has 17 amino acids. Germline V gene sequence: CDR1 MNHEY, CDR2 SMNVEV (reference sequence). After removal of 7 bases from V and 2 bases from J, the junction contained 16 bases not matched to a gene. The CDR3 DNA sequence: TGTGCCAGCATGAACCCCCCTACGATGGGACAGCAAGAGACCCAGTACTTC. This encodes CASMNPPTMGQQETQYF.

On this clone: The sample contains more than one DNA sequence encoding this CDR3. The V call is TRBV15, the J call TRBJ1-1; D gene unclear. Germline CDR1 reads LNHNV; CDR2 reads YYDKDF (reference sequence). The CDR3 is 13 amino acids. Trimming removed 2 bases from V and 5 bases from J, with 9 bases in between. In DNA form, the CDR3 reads TGTGCCACCAGCAGACGTGGAGGGACTGAAGCTTTCTTT. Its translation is CATSRRGGTEAFF.

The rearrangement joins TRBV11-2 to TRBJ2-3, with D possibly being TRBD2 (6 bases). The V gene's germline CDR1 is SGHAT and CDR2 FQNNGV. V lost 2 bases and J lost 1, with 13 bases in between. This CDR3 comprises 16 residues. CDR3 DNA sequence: TGTGCCAGCAGCTTACATAGGGGCGGGGGCACAGATACGCAGTATTTT. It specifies CASSLHRGGGTDTQYF.

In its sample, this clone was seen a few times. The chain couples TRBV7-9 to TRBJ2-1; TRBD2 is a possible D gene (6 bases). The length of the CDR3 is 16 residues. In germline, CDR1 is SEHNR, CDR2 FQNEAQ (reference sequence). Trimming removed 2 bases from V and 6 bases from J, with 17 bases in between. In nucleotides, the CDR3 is TGTGCCAGCAGCTTATTTAGCGGCCTTGGGGGCAATGAGCAGTTCTTC. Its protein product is CASSLFSGLGGNEQFF. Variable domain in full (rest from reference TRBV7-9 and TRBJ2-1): DTGVSQNPRHKITKRGQNVTFRCDPISEHNRLYWYRQTLGQGPEFLTYFQNEAQLEKSRLLSDRFSAERPKGSFSTLEIQRTEQGDSAMYLCASSLFSGLGGNEQFFGPGTRLTVL.

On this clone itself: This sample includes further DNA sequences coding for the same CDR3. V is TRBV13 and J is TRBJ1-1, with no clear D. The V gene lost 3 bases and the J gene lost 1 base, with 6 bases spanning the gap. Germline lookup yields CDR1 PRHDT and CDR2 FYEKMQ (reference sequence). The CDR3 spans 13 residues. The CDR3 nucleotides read TGTGCCAGCAGCTTGAGGGAGAACACTGAAGCTTTCTTT. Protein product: CASSLRENTEAFF.

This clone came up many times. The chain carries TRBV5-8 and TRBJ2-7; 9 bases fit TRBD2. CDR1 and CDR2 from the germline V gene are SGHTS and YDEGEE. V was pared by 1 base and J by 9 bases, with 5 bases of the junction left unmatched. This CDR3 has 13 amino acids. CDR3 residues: CASSLRSSGVQYF. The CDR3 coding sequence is TGTGCCAGCAGCTTGCGGTCTAGCGGGGTGCAGTACTTC.

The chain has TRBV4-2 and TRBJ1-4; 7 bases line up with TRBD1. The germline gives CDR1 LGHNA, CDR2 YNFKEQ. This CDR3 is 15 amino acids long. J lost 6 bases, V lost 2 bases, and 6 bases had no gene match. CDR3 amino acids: CASSQQQGLDEKLFF. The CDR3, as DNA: TGTGCCAGCAGCCAACAACAGGGGTTGGATGAAAAACTGTTTTTT.

For the CDR3, the DNA is TGCGCCAGCGGAGGCAATCGCTACGAGCAGTACTTC. Its translation: CASGGNRYEQYF. V is TRBV5-1 and J is TRBJ2-7; D may be TRBD2 (5 bases). The CDR3 has 12 amino acids. Trimming took 7 bases from V and 3 from J, leaving 11 bases between them. CDR1 SGHRS and CDR2 YFSETQ come from the germline V gene.

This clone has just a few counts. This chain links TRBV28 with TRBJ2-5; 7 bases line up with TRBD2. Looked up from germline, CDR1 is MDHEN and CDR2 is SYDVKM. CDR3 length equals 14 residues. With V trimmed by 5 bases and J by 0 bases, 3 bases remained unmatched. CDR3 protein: CASSPGLDQETQYF. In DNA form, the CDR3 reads TGTGCCAGCAGTCCAGGACTAGACCAAGAGACCCAGTACTTC.

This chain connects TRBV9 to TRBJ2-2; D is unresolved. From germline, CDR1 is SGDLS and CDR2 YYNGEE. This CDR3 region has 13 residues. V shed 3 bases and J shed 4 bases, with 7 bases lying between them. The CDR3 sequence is CASSGARTGELFF. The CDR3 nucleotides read TGTGCCAGCAGCGGGGCCCGCACCGGGGAGCTGTTTTTT.

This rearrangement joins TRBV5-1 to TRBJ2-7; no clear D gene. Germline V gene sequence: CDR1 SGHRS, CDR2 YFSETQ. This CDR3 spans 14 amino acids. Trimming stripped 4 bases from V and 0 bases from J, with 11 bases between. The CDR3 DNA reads TGCGCCAGCAGCCGGGCCCCGGGCTCCTACGAGCAGTACTTC. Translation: CASSRAPGSYEQYF. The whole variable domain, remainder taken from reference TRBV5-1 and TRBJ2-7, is KAGVTQTPRYLIKTRGQQVTLSCSPISGHRSVSWYQQTPGQGLQFLFEYFSETQRNKGNFPGRFSGRQFSNSRSEMNVSTLELGDSALYLCASSRAPGSYEQYFGPGTRLTVT.

Here the CDR3 reads CASRRSGSGETQYF. The CDR3 DNA is TGTGCCAGCAGGCGTAGCGGGAGTGGGGAGACCCAGTACTTC. This rearrangement joins TRBV7-9 to TRBJ2-5, with 9 nucleotides matching TRBD2. Trimming took 6 bases from V and 5 from J; bases not matched to a gene: 7. The CDR3 runs to 14 residues. In germline, CDR1 is SEHNR, CDR2 FQNEAQ (reference sequence).

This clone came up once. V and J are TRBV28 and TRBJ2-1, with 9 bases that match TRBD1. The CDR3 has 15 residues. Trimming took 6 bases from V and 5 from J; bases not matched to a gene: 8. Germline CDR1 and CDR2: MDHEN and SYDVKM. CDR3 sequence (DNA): TGTGCCAGCAGCACTCCGGGACAGGGAGACAATGAGCAGTTCTTC. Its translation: CASSTPGQGDNEQFF.

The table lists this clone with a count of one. CDR3 protein: CASREPPRDEQFF. Written as DNA, the CDR3 is TGTGCCAGCAGGGAGCCACCCCGGGATGAGCAGTTCTTC. This chain uses TRBV6-5 with TRBJ2-1; D ambiguous. The V gene's germline CDR1 is MNHEY and CDR2 SVGAGI. The CDR3 is 13 amino acids. Deletions cut 6 bases from V and 8 bases from J, with 14 bases between.

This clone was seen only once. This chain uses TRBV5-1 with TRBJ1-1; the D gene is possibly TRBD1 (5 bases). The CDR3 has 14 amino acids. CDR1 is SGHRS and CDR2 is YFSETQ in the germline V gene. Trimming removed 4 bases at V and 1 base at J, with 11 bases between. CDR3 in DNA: TGCGCCAGCAGCCAGGGACTTACGAACACTGAAGCTTTCTTT. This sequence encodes CASSQGLTNTEAFF.